One T cell receptor (beta chain) is described in this entry. The sample is drawn from a study of prognosis after radiotherapy for stage I lung cancer. Trimming shortened V by 0 bases and J by 2 bases, and 11 bases separated the two germline ends. The germline V gene encodes CDR1 MGHRA and CDR2 YSYEKL. The CDR3 is made up of 15 amino acids. Amplification of the TCR beta CDR3 (from genomic DNA) was done by two-round multiplex PCR. Gene-specific TRBV and TRBJ primers were used in PCR round one. MiXCR was run by TCRdb on the multiplex PCR reads, yielding one entry per CDR3 protein. This table has about 30,000 distinct CDR3 sequences, less than 35% appearing once.

The V and J genes are TRBV4-1 and TRBJ2-7; D is unclear. This sequence was found in a donor older than 45 with non-small cell lung cancer. Sequencing used PBMCs, obtained before or after stereotactic body radiation therapy (not recorded which). The DNA of the CDR3 is TGCGCCAGCAGCCAAGAGTCCACGCGGACCTACGAGCAGTACTTC. It encodes CASSQESTRTYEQYF.